Listed below are T cell receptor beta chains from one sample, sequenced in a study of identical twins. Using its own MiXCR run on the 5' RACE reads, TCRdb lists one record per CDR3 protein. The repertoire holds hundreds of thousands of distinct CDR3 sequences, with around 20% as singletons. These data were also reused for a study on T cells expressing NK-cell markers.

Specimen: PBMCs. The receptors stem from a woman younger than 30 in good health. Each CDR3 is given with its conserved first and last residue. The order of the fields is V gene, CDR3 length, J gene, D gene, clone size, CDR3 DNA, CDR3 protein. D genes are given only for firm matches. Size tells how often a clone was seen (once, few, many) or the class of an expanded clone, and some rows leave it out.

TRBV12-3/TRBV12-4	12	TRBJ1-1	NA	few	TGTGCCAGCAAGGTTTCAGTACTTGAAGCTTTCTTT	CASKVSVLEAFF
TRBV12-3/TRBV12-4	13	TRBJ1-4	NA	NA	TGTGCCAGCAGTCCCACGCGGGCTGAAAAACTGTTTTTT	CASSPTRAEKLFF
TRBV7-2	15	TRBJ2-7	TRBD1	few	TGTGCCAGCAGCTTAACAGGACAGGGGGCTTACGAGCAGTACTTC	CASSLTGQGAYEQYF
TRBV5-5	14	TRBJ2-5	NA	many	TGTGCCAGCAGCTTGGCAGTAAACCAAGAGACCCAGTACTTC	CASSLAVNQETQYF
TRBV15	15	TRBJ2-1	NA	few	TGTGCCACCAGCAGAGATTGGGGTAGCGTAGTCGAGCAGTTCTTC	CATSRDWGSVVEQFF
TRBV20-1	14	TRBJ2-7	TRBD2	NA	TGCAGTGCTCGAATGGCGGGGGGGCACTACGAGCAGTACTTC	CSARMAGGHYEQYF
TRBV4-1	18	TRBJ2-1	TRBD2	NA	TGCGCCAGCAGCCAAGGTGTAGCAGCGGGGGGGCGGAACAATGAGCAGTTCTTC	CASSQGVAAGGRNNEQFF
TRBV5-1	15	TRBJ2-1	TRBD2	NA	TGCGCCAGCAGCTTCACTAGCGGGGGGATTAATGAGCAGTTCTTC	CASSFTSGGINEQFF
TRBV18	15	TRBJ2-6	NA	few	TGTGCCAGCTCACCTCCCAACTCTGGGGCCAACGTCCTGACTTTC	CASSPPNSGANVLTF
TRBV9	18	TRBJ2-3	TRBD2	NA	TGTGCCAGCAGCGTAGGGCTTAGCGGGGGCCGAAGCACAGATACGCAGTATTTT	CASSVGLSGGRSTDTQYF
TRBV9	20	TRBJ2-3	NA	few	TGTGCCAGCAGCGCCCCCACCGGGGCTTGGGTCAACTCTAGCACAGATACGCAGTATTTT	CASSAPTGAWVNSSTDTQYF
TRBV20-1	15	TRBJ1-1	TRBD1	NA	TGCAGTGCCGTTACTCCGGGACAGAAAAACACTGAAGCTTTCTTT	CSAVTPGQKNTEAFF
TRBV9	16	TRBJ2-1	NA	few	TGTGCCAGCAGCAAAGCACAGGAAAGCTCCTACAATGAGCAGTTCTTC	CASSKAQESSYNEQFF
TRBV20-1	14	TRBJ2-3	NA	few	TGCAGTGCTAGGAGGGCGGCTGGCACAGATACGCAGTATTTT	CSARRAAGTDTQYF
TRBV7-2	17	TRBJ2-7	TRBD2	NA	TGTGCCAGCAGCCACCCGGGACTAGCGTTGCGTTCCTACGAGCAGTACTTC	CASSHPGLALRSYEQYF
TRBV10-3	16	TRBJ2-7	TRBD2	NA	TGTGCCATCAGTGATCCTCCAGAAGCGGGAATTCACGAGCAGTACTTC	CAISDPPEAGIHEQYF
TRBV10-2	14	TRBJ1-1	NA	few	TGCGCCAGCAGCAGAGGCAGCCCTAGGACTGAAGCTTTCTTT	CASSRGSPRTEAFF
TRBV15	16	TRBJ2-7	TRBD1	NA	TGTGCCACCAGCGCCCGAACCGGGACAGGGTCCTACGAGCAGTACTTC	CATSARTGTGSYEQYF
TRBV27	16	TRBJ2-1	TRBD2	NA	TGTGCCAGCAGTTTATATTGGGGAGGGCCTTACGTTGAGCAGTTCTTC	CASSLYWGGPYVEQFF
TRBV12-3/TRBV12-4	14	TRBJ1-5	NA	NA	TGTGCCAGCAGTTCAGGGGACGGGAATCAGCCCCAGCATTTT	CASSSGDGNQPQHF
TRBV5-1	15	TRBJ2-1	TRBD2	many	TGTGCCAGCAGCTTAACTAGCGGGGCATACAATGAGCAGTTCTTC	CASSLTSGAYNEQFF
TRBV20-1	14	TRBJ2-1	TRBD2	NA	TGCAGTGCTAGATGGGGCGGGGGGAACAATGAGCAGTTCTTC	CSARWGGGNNEQFF
TRBV6-1	15	TRBJ2-5	TRBD2	NA	TGTGCCAGCGCCGTACTAGCGGGGGGACAAGAGACCCAGTACTTC	CASAVLAGGQETQYF
TRBV9	15	TRBJ2-7	TRBD1	few	TGTGCCAGCAGCGTGGGGACAGGGGGACCGTACGAGCAGTACTTC	CASSVGTGGPYEQYF
TRBV29-1	13	TRBJ2-1	TRBD2	few	TGCAGCGTTGACGGCGGGAGGGGTTGGGAGCAGTTCTTC	CSVDGGRGWEQFF
TRBV4-1	15	TRBJ1-6	NA	few	TGCGCCAGCAGCCAAGAGGGCAGGGGCAACTCACCCCTCCACTTT	CASSQEGRGNSPLHF
TRBV6-6	12	TRBJ1-6	NA	few	TGTGCCAGTCAAGACAAGGGGTCACCCCTCCACTTT	CASQDKGSPLHF
TRBV20-1	15	TRBJ2-1	TRBD2	few	TGCAGTGCTAGAGGTAGACTAGCGGGGGGTAATGAGCAGTTCTTC	CSARGRLAGGNEQFF
TRBV27	16	TRBJ2-7	TRBD1	NA	TGTGCCAGCAGTAAGGACAGGGTACCCCCTCTGAGCGAGCAGTACTTC	CASSKDRVPPLSEQYF
TRBV12-3/TRBV12-4	14	TRBJ2-4	TRBD1	few	TGTGCCAGCAGTTTGGGACAGGGGGCAGACATTCAGTACTTC	CASSLGQGADIQYF
TRBV5-1	14	TRBJ2-3	TRBD1	NA	TGCGCCAGCAGCCACGGACAGGGAATAGATACGCAGTATTTT	CASSHGQGIDTQYF
TRBV6-2/TRBV6-3	16	TRBJ2-1	TRBD2	NA	TGTGCCAGCAGTCGCGGGACTAGCGGTTCCTACAATGAGCAGTTCTTC	CASSRGTSGSYNEQFF
TRBV5-1	14	TRBJ1-2	NA	many	TGCGCCAGCAGCTTGGCCGGGGAAATGAATGGCTACACCTTC	CASSLAGEMNGYTF
TRBV9	12	TRBJ1-1	NA	NA	TGTGCCAGCAGCGTAGGGGACGTTAAACCTTTCTTT	CASSVGDVKPFF
TRBV5-6	15	TRBJ2-7	TRBD1	NA	TGTGCCAGCAGCTTCGGACAGGGAGAAGTCTACGAGCAGTACTTC	CASSFGQGEVYEQYF
TRBV12-3/TRBV12-4	14	TRBJ2-3	TRBD2	few	TGTGCCCCCCCCCGGGAGGGTCGTCCAGATACGCAGTATTTT	CAPPREGRPDTQYF
TRBV7-9	16	TRBJ2-1	TRBD2	NA	TGTGCCAGCAGCTCGGGGGCTAGCGGGGGATACAATGAGCAGTTCTTC	CASSSGASGGYNEQFF
TRBV5-1	16	TRBJ2-7	TRBD2	few	TGCGCCAGCAGCCGGACGGGACTAGCGGAAACCTACGAGCAGTACTTC	CASSRTGLAETYEQYF
TRBV10-3	14	TRBJ2-7	NA	NA	TGTGCCATCAGTGAGTCTGTCAACTCCTACGAGCAGTACTTC	CAISESVNSYEQYF
TRBV7-2	16	TRBJ1-1	NA	NA	TGTGCCAGCAGTTTGGTCGGGCCGCGCACCAACACTGAAGCTTTCTTT	CASSLVGPRTNTEAFF
TRBV20-1	12	TRBJ2-1	TRBD2	NA	TGCAGTGCTAGCGGGGGGGTGAGGGAGCAGTTCTTC	CSASGGVREQFF
TRBV2	13	TRBJ1-2	TRBD1	few	TGTGCCAGCAAGCCGGGACAGCCTTATGGCTACACCTTC	CASKPGQPYGYTF
TRBV9	14	TRBJ2-1	TRBD2	NA	TGTGCCAGCAGCGGAGCGGGAGCCTACAATGAGCAGTTCTTC	CASSGAGAYNEQFF
TRBV6-1	14	TRBJ1-3	NA	NA	TGTGCCAGCAGGTGGGACTTTACTGGAAACACCATATATTTT	CASRWDFTGNTIYF
TRBV3-1	14	TRBJ1-1	NA	many	TGTGCCAGCAGCCAAGGGAGAGGGTTCACTGAAGCTTTCTTT	CASSQGRGFTEAFF
TRBV20-1	14	TRBJ1-2	NA	NA	TGCAGTGCTAGAGATTTTAGGAGTAACTATGGCTACACCTTC	CSARDFRSNYGYTF
TRBV20-1	14	TRBJ2-1	NA	once	TGCAGTGCTAGTCGTAGCTTGGCCTACAATGAGCAGTTCTTC	CSASRSLAYNEQFF
TRBV4-3	14	TRBJ2-1	TRBD2	NA	TGCGCCAGCAGCCGCCGACTAGCGGACAATGAGCAGTTCTTC	CASSRRLADNEQFF
TRBV12-3/TRBV12-4	15	TRBJ2-2	NA	few	TGTGCCAGCAGTTTTCTAGCTCACGGAACCGGGGAGCTGTTTTTT	CASSFLAHGTGELFF
TRBV28	13	TRBJ2-1	NA	NA	TGTGCCAGCAGGCTGTCCCCCTACAATGAGCAGTTCTTC	CASRLSPYNEQFF
TRBV6-5	15	TRBJ1-1	NA	NA	TGTGCCAGCAGTTATCAATCTTCCGTGAACACTGAAGCTTTCTTT	CASSYQSSVNTEAFF
TRBV7-2	16	TRBJ2-7	TRBD2	few	TGTGCCAGCAGCTTAGAGCCGGGGACTAGCGGCCTGGAGCAGTACTTC	CASSLEPGTSGLEQYF
TRBV12-3/TRBV12-4	15	TRBJ1-1	NA	many	TGTGCCAGCAGCCCCGACCAAATTATGACAGCTGAAGCTTTCTTT	CASSPDQIMTAEAFF
TRBV12-3/TRBV12-4	15	TRBJ2-7	NA	NA	TGTGCCAGCACCGACAGGGCTAGCGGATACTACGAGCAGTACTTC	CASTDRASGYYEQYF
TRBV20-1	14	TRBJ2-7	TRBD2	NA	TGCAGTGCTAGAACCGGGACTAGCGGCTACGAGCAGTACTTC	CSARTGTSGYEQYF